The 21 T cell receptor beta chains reported below all come from one sample, sequenced in a study of Graves' ophthalmopathy and Graves' hyperthyroidism. RNA served as the template for amplifying TCR beta CDR3 regions. Scientists carried out first-round RT-PCR using HTBI primers and then a second-round multiplex PCR. TCRdb reprocessed the multiplex PCR reads with MiXCR, giving one entry per CDR3 protein. The repertoire consists of 45,000 to 60,000 distinct CDR3 sequences, with about half occurring once and the leading ten covering around 4.5%. The material sequenced was peripheral blood. The receptors originated from an adult woman with Graves' ophthalmopathy.

Comments on this clonotype: Mismatch with germline at one junction end may stem from a read error. The CDR3 spells CASSALTF. CDR3 bases: TGTGCCAGCAGCGCCCTGACTTTC. The chain carries TRBV5-1 and TRBJ2-6; D unclear. The CDR3 has 8 amino acids. Germline CDR1 and CDR2: SGHRS and YFSETQ.

The CDR3 coding sequence is TGCAGTGTTCCGGGGACTAGCGGGAGAGAGACCCAGTACTTC. Translation gives CSVPGTSGRETQYF. This chain links TRBV20-1 with TRBJ2-5, with 14 positions matching TRBD2. The germline V gene encodes CDR1 DFQATT and CDR2 SNEGSKA (reference sequence). After removal of 7 bases from V and 4 bases from J, the junction contained 5 bases not matched to a gene. CDR3 size: 14 residues.

This clonotype has a count of ten or more. The chain employs TRBV5-6 and TRBJ2-1; no firm D call. CDR1 SGHDT and CDR2 YYEEEE come from the germline V gene. This CDR3 is 14 amino acids long. Trimming pared 6 bases from V and 6 bases from J, leaving 16 bases between. The CDR3 bases are TGTGCCAGCACCCCCGAGGAACAGTCCAATGAGCAGTTCTTC. This encodes CASTPEEQSNEQFF.

On this clonotype: Without the conserved terminal phenylalanine or tryptophan, this CDR3 likely stems from a read error. This chain links TRBV11-2 with TRBJ2-6, with D hard to call. Trimming took 4 bases from V and 4 from J, leaving 8 bases between them. The CDR3 totals 14 residues. The germline CDR1 and CDR2 sequences are SGHAT and FQNNGV. Written as DNA, the CDR3 is TGTGCCAGCAGCTCAAATCCCGGGGCCAACGTCCTGACTTGC. It encodes CASSSNPGANVLTC.

There are many counts of this clonotype. In DNA form, the CDR3 reads TGTGCCAGCAGTCCGATGGGTAGCCCTAATGAAAAACTGTTTTTT. Its protein is CASSPMGSPNEKLFF. The J gene is TRBJ1-4, the V gene TRBV28; unclear D gene. Per the germline V gene, CDR1 is MDHEN and CDR2 is SYDVKM. V was shortened by 5 bases and J by 3 bases, with 13 bases between the two germline ends. The CDR3 length is 15 residues.

The CDR3 is CSVAGSRVEGSDTQYF. The CDR3 DNA sequence: TGCAGCGTCGCCGGGTCAAGGGTGGAGGGATCGGATACGCAGTATTTT. The chain joins TRBV29-1 to TRBJ2-3, with D tentatively TRBD2 (6 bases). From germline, CDR1 is SQVTM and CDR2 ANQGSEA. Trimming left V 6 bases short and J 6 bases short, with 25 bases between. The CDR3 loop spans 16 amino acids.

Many counts were recorded for this clonotype. This sequence joins TRBV9 and TRBJ1-3; D is ambiguous. The germline gives CDR1 SGDLS, CDR2 YYNGEE. This CDR3 has 13 amino acids. V lost 0 bases, J lost 3 bases, and 4 bases lay in between. CDR3 protein: CASSVDRGNTIYF. DNA of the CDR3: TGTGCCAGCAGCGTAGATCGTGGAAACACCATATATTTT.

The rearrangement uses TRBV7-2 and TRBJ2-5, with TRBD2 matching 13 bases. Losses at the gene ends were 5 bases for V and 6 bases for J; bases not matched to a gene: 9. Germline-derived CDR1 and CDR2 are SGHTA and FQGNSA. CDR3 length equals 16 residues. CDR3 residues: CASSHFGTSGIKTQYF. Written as DNA, the CDR3 is TGTGCCAGCAGCCACTTTGGGACTAGCGGGATAAAGACCCAGTACTTC.

In its sample, this clonotype was seen many times. The genes are TRBV5-8 and TRBJ2-3, with 10 bases identical to TRBD2. The germline CDR1 and CDR2 sequences are SGHTS and YDEGEE. V shed 4 bases, J shed 1 base, and the junction held 3 bases outside the gene matches. CDR3 length: 15 residues. CDR3 loop: CASSGSGGGTDTQYF. CDR3 in DNA: TGTGCCAGCAGCGGAAGCGGGGGGGGCACAGATACGCAGTATTTT.

This clonotype was detected many times. V gene TRBV5-6 combines with J gene TRBJ2-3, with D unclear. Germline V CDR1 and CDR2: SGHDT, YYEEEE. The CDR3 loop spans 15 amino acids. Trimming left V 2 bases short and J 6 bases short, with 16 bases between. CDR3 amino acids: CASSFNPAVRDTQYF. The CDR3 bases are TGTGCCAGCAGCTTTAATCCGGCGGTTAGGGATACGCAGTATTTT. The whole variable domain, remainder taken from reference TRBV5-6 and TRBJ2-3, is DAGVTQSPTHLIKTRGQQVTLRCSPKSGHDTVSWYQQALGQGPQFIFQYYEEEERQRGNFPDRFSGHQFPNYSSELNVNALLLGDSALYLCASSFNPAVRDTQYFGPGTRLTVL.

This chain connects TRBV10-3 to TRBJ2-7, with TRBD1 as a possible D gene (6 bases). Germline CDR1 ENHRY, CDR2 SYGVKD. The V gene lost 10 bases and the J gene lost 2 bases, with 15 bases spanning the gap. The CDR3 loop spans 13 amino acids. The CDR3 here is CASGEQGTYEQYF. Written as DNA, the CDR3 is TGTGCCAGCGGAGAGCAGGGGACCTACGAGCAGTACTTC.

This clonotype was detected many times. The V and J genes are TRBV7-3 and TRBJ2-5; D possibly corresponds to TRBD2 (6 bases). Germline V gives CDR1 SGHTA, CDR2 FQGTGA. The CDR3 is 14 amino acids. Trimming shortened V by 5 bases and J by 2 bases, and 12 bases separated the two germline ends. The CDR3 loop reads CASSQWGGQETQYF. The CDR3 DNA follows: TGTGCCAGCAGCCAGTGGGGAGGACAAGAGACCCAGTACTTC.

Within the sample, this clonotype is medium-sized (0.01 to 0.1%). The chain is built from TRBV7-2 and TRBJ2-2; D uncertain. CDR1 is SGHTA and CDR2 is FQGNSA in the germline V gene. The CDR3 length is 11 residues. The CDR3 is CVKANTGELFF. The CDR3, as DNA: TGTGTGAAGGCGAACACCGGGGAGCTGTTTTTT.

This chain uses TRBV9 with TRBJ1-2, with a tentative D call TRBD1 (5 bases). The CDR3 consists of 16 residues. The V gene lost 4 bases and the J gene lost 3 bases, with 19 bases spanning the gap. Per germline, CDR1 SGDLS and CDR2 YYNGEE. The CDR3 DNA reads TGTGCCAGCAGCCCCCCTCATTCGACAGACGACTATGGCTACACCTTC. Amino acids: CASSPPHSTDDYGYTF.

The table lists this clonotype with a count of one. The rearrangement joins TRBV27 to TRBJ1-2; TRBD1 aligns across 7 bases. The trim removed 7 bases at V and 9 bases at J, leaving 8 bases unmatched. Looked up from germline, CDR1 is MNHEY and CDR2 is SMNVEV (reference sequence). This CDR3 has 12 residues. CDR3 loop: CASNDRVHSYTF. Written as DNA, the CDR3 is TGTGCCAGCAATGACAGGGTGCATAGCTACACCTTC.

The sample holds one count of this clonotype. The CDR3, as DNA: TGTGCCAGCAGCTTATCAAGCCAAGCGGGAGGATACAATGAGCAGTTCTTC. Protein sequence: CASSLSSQAGGYNEQFF. V gene TRBV7-2 combines with J gene TRBJ2-1; 9 nucleotides agree with TRBD2. V shed 2 bases and J 4 bases; nucleotides not matched to a gene: 9. The CDR3 loop spans 17 amino acids. Per germline, CDR1 SGHTA and CDR2 FQGNSA.

A note on this clonotype: The junction differs from germline at one of its ends, possibly a read error. This chain links TRBV6-1 with TRBJ2-7; the D is unclear. CDR3 size: 13 residues. Germline V lookup: CDR1 MNHNS, CDR2 SASEGT. The CDR3: CASSDGPSDEQCF. The CDR3 DNA follows: TGTGCCAGCAGTGACGGTCCGTCCGACGAGCAGTGCTTC.

The J gene is TRBJ2-1, the V gene TRBV15; no clear D gene. V was cut by 0 bases and J by 0 bases, with 9 bases left in between. The CDR3 sequence is 16 residues long. Germline V gene lookup returns CDR1 LNHNV and CDR2 YYDKDF (reference sequence). The CDR3 DNA reads TGTGCCACCAGCAGAGATATAGCCCCCTCCTACAATGAGCAGTTCTTC. Translating gives CATSRDIAPSYNEQFF. Filled out from reference TRBV15 and TRBJ2-1, the complete variable domain reads DAMVIQNPRYQVTQFGKPVTLSCSQTLNHNVMYWYQQKSSQAPKLLFHYYDKDFNNEADTPDNFQSRRPNTSFCFLDIRSPGLGDTAMYLCATSRDIAPSYNEQFFGPGTRLTVL.

A word on this clonotype: One end of the junction is discordant with germline, which a read error may explain. This chain links TRBV19 with TRBJ2-1; tentatively, D is TRBD1 (5 bases). There are 13 residues in the CDR3. The germline gives CDR1 LNHDA, CDR2 SQIVND (reference sequence). The CDR3 protein is CASRTLLGDEQLF. The CDR3 nucleotides read TGTGCCAGTAGAACACTTTTAGGGGATGAGCAGCTCTTC.

This clonotype was counted many times. The chain uses TRBV28 and TRBJ1-2, with TRBD1 identical over 8 bases. The CDR3 covers 14 residues. V shed 2 bases and J 8 bases; nucleotides not matched to a gene: 7. Per the germline V gene, CDR1 is MDHEN and CDR2 is SYDVKM. The CDR3 reads CASSLVQGARGYTF. The DNA of the CDR3 is TGTGCCAGCAGTTTAGTGCAGGGGGCTAGAGGCTACACCTTC.

The V gene is TRBV20-1, the J gene TRBJ2-7; 11 bases line up with TRBD1. This CDR3 region has 14 residues. The J segment lost 2 bases and the V segment lost 5 bases, leaving 5 bases of the junction unmatched. Per germline, CDR1 DFQATT and CDR2 SNEGSKA (reference sequence). CDR3 nucleotides: TGCAGTGCTTTACCGGGACAGGGGGCCTACGAGCAGTACTTC. Residues: CSALPGQGAYEQYF.